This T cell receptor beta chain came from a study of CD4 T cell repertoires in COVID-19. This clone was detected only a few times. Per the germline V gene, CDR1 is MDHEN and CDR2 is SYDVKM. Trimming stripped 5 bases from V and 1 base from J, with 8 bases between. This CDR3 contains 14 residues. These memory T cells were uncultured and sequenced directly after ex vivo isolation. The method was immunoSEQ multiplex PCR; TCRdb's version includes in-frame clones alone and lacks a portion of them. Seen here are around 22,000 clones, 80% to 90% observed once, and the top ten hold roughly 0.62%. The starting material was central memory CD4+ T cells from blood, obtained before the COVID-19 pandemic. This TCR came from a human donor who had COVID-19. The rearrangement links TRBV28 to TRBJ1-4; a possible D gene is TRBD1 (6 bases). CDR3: CASSKQGTNEKLFF. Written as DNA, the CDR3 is TGTGCCAGCAGTAAACAGGGAACTAATGAAAAACTGTTTTTT.